Each of the 5 T cell receptor beta chains below was sequenced from the same sample in a study of spatial heterogeneity in lung cancer. TCRdb re-derived calls from the 5' RACE reads in MiXCR, one entry per CDR3 protein. The sample yields tens of thousands of distinct CDR3 sequences, about an eighth seen once. Regarding time point: sample taken at primary tumor resection. The sequenced material consisted of unsorted whole RNA from tumor, nontumor lung or frozen PBMC. The sequenced sample was PBMCs, obtained at surgery. These TCRs come from a male donor with early-stage non-small cell lung cancer.

The table lists this clonotype with many counts. CDR3 DNA sequence: TGCAGCGTTGGAGAATCGGGACAGCTGAACACTGAAGCTTTCTTT. It codes for CSVGESGQLNTEAFF. The chain employs TRBV29-1 and TRBJ1-1; TRBD1 agrees at 7 bases. Germline lookup yields CDR1 SQVTM and CDR2 ANQGSEA. J gave up 0 bases and V 4 bases, and 8 bases lay outside the gene matches. The CDR3 has 15 amino acids.

This clonotype was detected a few times. The J gene is TRBJ1-6, the V gene TRBV27; TRBD1 might be the D (5 bases). The CDR3 has 18 amino acids. V was shortened by 3 bases and J by 3 bases, with 18 bases between the two germline ends. Germline assignment: CDR1 MNHEY and CDR2 SMNVEV (reference sequence). In DNA form, the CDR3 reads TGTGCCAGCAGTTTTTCCCAGCCGGGACCGAGCTATAATTCACCCCTCCACTTT. Translation: CASSFSQPGPSYNSPLHF.

This clonotype has only one observation. A much more abundant neighbour one base away suggests this may be a read error. The chain combines TRBV5-1 with TRBJ2-3; 7 bases align to TRBD1. The CDR3 loop spans 14 amino acids. The germline V gene encodes CDR1 SGHRS and CDR2 YFSETQ. After removal of 8 bases from V and 1 base from J, the junction contained 7 bases not matched to a gene. The CDR3 sequence is CASTLGTGTDTQYF. The CDR3 DNA reads TGCGCCAGTACTCTCGGGACAGGCACAGATACGCAGTATTTT.

This chain links TRBV7-9 with TRBJ2-5, with TRBD1 matching 9 bases. CDR3 length: 16 residues. Germline values: CDR1 SEHNR, CDR2 FQNEAQ (reference sequence). The V gene end was trimmed by 6 bases and the J gene end by 4 bases; junction bases not matched to a gene: 12. The CDR3 DNA follows: TGTGCCAGCAGTTATGCGCCGGGACAGGGAGTAGAGACCCAGTACTTC. It encodes CASSYAPGQGVETQYF.

This clonotype appeared many times. The rearrangement uses TRBV12-5 and TRBJ1-6, with 8 bases identical to TRBD1. The V gene end was trimmed by 4 bases and the J gene end by 10 bases; junction bases not matched to a gene: 9. CDR1 and CDR2 from the germline V gene are LGHNT and FRNRAP. The CDR3 is made up of 15 amino acids. Written as DNA, the CDR3 is TGTGCTAGTGGTTCAGGACAGGGAACTTACTCACCCCTCCACTTT. It is translated as CASGSGQGTYSPLHF.